Shown below are 20 T cell receptor beta chains from a single sample sequenced in a study of shared T cell receptors in the human thymus. Generated by immunoSEQ multiplex PCR, the TCRdb table keeps only in-frame clones and is missing some. The data hold approximately 490,000 clones, with roughly 74% observed a single time. These data were also reused for a study on human thymus T cells.

The sample taken for sequencing was thymocytes. The receptors were gathered from a boy in the first two years of life with a congenital heart defect.

This clone has only a few counts. The chain couples TRBV13 to TRBJ2-3; 9 nucleotides line up with TRBD1. CDR1 is PRHDT, CDR2 FYEKMQ, per germline (reference sequence). Trimming at V came to 5 bases and at J to 5 bases, leaving 14 bases not matched to a gene. The CDR3 length is 17 residues. CDR3 nucleotides: TGTGCCAGCAGCCCAAGGCCGCGGGACAGGGAGGGAGATACGCAGTATTTT. It yields the protein CASSPRPRDREGDTQYF.

The chain couples TRBV28 to TRBJ2-7, with 13 bases that match TRBD2. V shed 5 bases and J 3 bases; nucleotides not matched to a gene: 7. Germline V gives CDR1 MDHEN, CDR2 SYDVKM. The CDR3 is 16 residues long. The CDR3 coding sequence is TGTGCCAGCAGTCTCGGACTAGCGGGGGCTTTCTACGAGCAGTACTTC. This sequence encodes CASSLGLAGAFYEQYF.

The chain couples TRBV4-2 to TRBJ1-5; 8 nucleotides line up with TRBD1. Per germline, CDR1 LGHNA and CDR2 YNFKEQ. The length of the CDR3 is 19 residues. V was clipped by 0 bases and J by 0 bases; unmatched bases: 10. The DNA of the CDR3 is TGTGCCAGCAGCCAAGACGGTTTGGACAGGGACTATAGCAATCAGCCCCAGCATTTT. Protein product: CASSQDGLDRDYSNQPQHF.

This clone appeared once. The rearrangement joins TRBV14 to TRBJ1-2, with D perhaps TRBD1 (5 bases). Trimming took off 0 bases at V and 0 bases at J, with 8 bases between the two ends. CDR1 is SGHDN, CDR2 FVKESK, per germline. This CDR3 spans 15 amino acids. DNA of the CDR3: TGTGCCAGCAGCCAAGAGGCCAGGGCTAACTATGGCTACACCTTC. Translating it yields CASSQEARANYGYTF.

The chain employs TRBV14 and TRBJ1-3; a weak D match, TRBD1 (5 bases). Trimming removed 1 base from V and 0 bases from J, with 7 bases in between. CDR3 length: 15 amino acids. Germline loops: CDR1 SGHDN, CDR2 FVKESK. Here the CDR3 DNA reads TGTGCCAGCAGCCAAGCAGGGTCCTCTGGAAACACCATATATTTT. Translating gives CASSQAGSSGNTIYF.

The gene calls are TRBV30 and TRBJ1-4, with TRBD1 as a possible D gene (6 bases). This CDR3 comprises 15 residues. The V gene lost 2 bases and the J gene lost 0 bases, with 10 bases spanning the gap. Germline-derived CDR1 and CDR2 are GTSNPN and SVGIG (reference sequence). In DNA, the CDR3 is TGTGCCTGGAGTCTCGGACAGCCAACTAATGAAAAACTGTTTTTT. Its translation is CAWSLGQPTNEKLFF.

The chain recombines TRBV7-3 with TRBJ1-2, with TRBD1 matching over 9 bases. Trimming removed 5 bases from V and 6 bases from J; junction bases left unmatched: 4. The CDR3 spans 13 residues. From germline, CDR1 is SGHTA and CDR2 FQGTGA. The CDR3 protein is CASSPTGGHGYTF. CDR3 DNA sequence: TGTGCCAGCAGCCCGACAGGGGGACATGGCTACACCTTC.

The chain combines TRBV30 with TRBJ1-3, with D possibly being TRBD1 (6 bases). The CDR3 runs 15 residues. Trimming took 5 bases from V and 6 from J, leaving 20 bases between them. Germline values: CDR1 GTSNPN, CDR2 SVGIG (reference sequence). The CDR3 loop reads CAWGDEGGGENTIYF. The CDR3, as DNA: TGTGCCTGGGGCGACGAAGGGGGTGGAGAAAACACCATATATTTT. The variable domain in full, with the rest retrieved from reference TRBV30 and TRBJ1-3, is SQTIHQWPATLVQPVGSPLSLECTVEGTSNPNLYWYRQAAGRGLQLLFYSVGIGQISSEVPQNLSASRPQDRQFILSSKKLLLSDSGFYLCAWGDEGGGENTIYFGEGSWLTVV.

J is TRBJ2-3 and V is TRBV12-5; 9 nucleotides line up with TRBD2. CDR1 is LGHNT and CDR2 is FRNRAP in the germline V gene. CDR3 length: 14 amino acids. Trimming at V came to 3 bases and at J to 3 bases, leaving 1 base not matched to a gene. CDR3 in DNA: TGTGCTAGTGGTTTCAGCGGGAGGACAGATACGCAGTATTTT. This sequence encodes CASGFSGRTDTQYF.

Details on this clone: The junction and the germline gene differ at one end; a read error may be behind it. Other DNA sequences from this sample encode an identical CDR3 as well. The chain uses TRBV30 and TRBJ1-5; D gene uncertain. The CDR3 contains 13 residues. The germline V gene has CDR1 GTSNPN and CDR2 SVGIG (reference sequence). This CDR3 is CAWSVGGNQPQHF. CDR3 DNA sequence: TGTGCCTGGAGTGTAGGCGGGAATCAACCCCAGCATTTT.

In this sample, this clone turned up a few times. The genes are TRBV5-4 and TRBJ2-2; TRBD1 matches 12 bases. The CDR3 is 16 amino acids. CDR1 SGHNT and CDR2 YYREEE come from the germline V gene (reference sequence). J was trimmed by 6 bases and V by 4 bases; bases with no gene match: 7. Here the CDR3 DNA reads TGTGCCAGCAGCGAAAGTTGGGACAGGGGGCCCGGGGAGCTGTTTTTT. Translated: CASSESWDRGPGELFF.

This clone was counted a few times. The rearrangement uses TRBV10-3 and TRBJ2-7; TRBD1 aligns across 8 bases. After removal of 0 bases from V and 5 bases from J, the junction contained 21 bases not matched to a gene. The CDR3 totals 20 residues. Germline-derived CDR1 and CDR2 are ENHRY and SYGVKD. CDR3 coding DNA: TGTGCCATCAGTGAGTCGACTCGCGACAGGGGAAAAGGACTCCCCCACGAGCAGTACTTC. Its protein is CAISESTRDRGKGLPHEQYF.

This chain uses TRBV25-1 with TRBJ2-1, with 10 bases identical to TRBD2. Trimming removed 7 bases from V and 3 bases from J; junction bases left unmatched: 12. This CDR3 comprises 17 residues. CDR1 MGHDK and CDR2 SYGVNS come from the germline V gene. The CDR3 coding sequence is TGTGCCAGCAACCATGAAGCGGGAGGGCTCCTCTACAATGAGCAGTTCTTC. This sequence encodes CASNHEAGGLLYNEQFF.

This clone occurred once. J is TRBJ2-7 and V is TRBV13; TRBD2 matches at 10 bases. CDR1 is PRHDT and CDR2 is FYEKMQ in the germline V gene (reference sequence). V gave up 0 bases and J gave up 4 bases; unmatched junction bases: 6. The CDR3 runs 16 residues. The CDR3 region has the DNA TGTGCCAGCAGCTTAGGGTTCAGCGGGAGGGATTACGAGCAGTACTTC. Translation gives CASSLGFSGRDYEQYF.

This clone showed up just a few times. This sequence joins TRBV28 and TRBJ1-3; maybe TRBD1 (5 bases). V was cut by 6 bases and J by 0 bases, with 18 bases left in between. The CDR3 sequence is 17 residues long. CDR1 and CDR2 (germline): MDHEN, SYDVKM. As DNA, the CDR3 is TGTGCCAGCAGCATCAGACCCGGGACTTACTCTGGAAACACCATATATTTT. This encodes CASSIRPGTYSGNTIYF.

The chain joins TRBV7-6 to TRBJ2-3, with 8 bases that match TRBD1. Germline V lookup: CDR1 SGHVS, CDR2 FNYEAQ. The V and J ends lost 4 bases and 2 bases, in that order; junction bases with no gene match: 5. CDR3 length: 15 residues. The CDR3 loop reads CASSSDRAPTDTQYF. In DNA, the CDR3 is TGTGCCAGCAGCTCGGACAGGGCTCCCACAGATACGCAGTATTTT.

The chain uses TRBV11-2 and TRBJ1-1; D possibly corresponds to TRBD1 (5 bases). The length of the CDR3 is 16 residues. From germline, CDR1 is SGHAT and CDR2 FQNNGV. The germline V and J ends were trimmed by 5 bases and 2 bases, with 18 bases remaining between them. CDR3 sequence: CASSTSRVRRNTEAFF. In DNA form, the CDR3 reads TGTGCCAGCAGCACAAGCAGGGTAAGGAGAAACACTGAAGCTTTCTTT. The entire variable domain, with the rest obtained from reference TRBV11-2 and TRBJ1-1, is as follows: EAGVAQSPRYKIIEKRQSVAFWCNPISGHATLYWYQQILGQGPKLLIQFQNNGVVDDSQLPKDRFSAERLKGVDSTLKIQPAKLEDSAVYLCASSTSRVRRNTEAFFGQGTRLTVV.

V is TRBV7-3 and J is TRBJ2-1; 9 bases line up with TRBD2. Germline CDR1 SGHTA, CDR2 FQGTGA. V dropped 5 bases and J dropped 6; count of bases not matched to a gene: 11. This CDR3 is built from 16 residues. The CDR3 loop reads CASSAIAGEDPNEQFF. The CDR3, as DNA: TGTGCCAGCAGCGCCATAGCGGGGGAGGACCCCAATGAGCAGTTCTTC.

The chain employs TRBV27 and TRBJ2-1; D remains ambiguous. V was shortened by 3 bases and J by 3 bases, with 9 bases between the two germline ends. The germline gives CDR1 MNHEY, CDR2 SMNVEV (reference sequence). The CDR3 has 14 residues. DNA of the CDR3: TGTGCCAGCAGTTTGCGGTGGCACTACAATGAGCAGTTCTTC. It encodes CASSLRWHYNEQFF.

The chain combines TRBV4-3 with TRBJ1-1; 7 bases are shared with TRBD1. This CDR3 has 15 amino acids. V trimming: 0 bases; J trimming: 2 bases; junction bases outside the gene matches: 3. Germline CDR1 LGHNA, CDR2 YSLEER. CDR3 bases: TGCGCCAGCAGCCAAGAAGGACAGGAAAACACTGAAGCTTTCTTT. This translates into CASSQEGQENTEAFF.